Below, 11 T cell receptor beta chains from the same sample are listed, as sequenced in a study of T cell changes during pregnancy in multiple sclerosis. Repertoires were generated with immunoSEQ multiplex PCR, while TCRdb's copy carries only in-frame clones and drops some. The sample has 60,000 to 95,000 clones; approximately 90% are singletons. The specimen was CD4+ T cells from peripheral blood mononuclear cells, collected before pregnancy. The source is a female donor with multiple sclerosis, enrolled in a pregnancy study.

The chain has TRBV5-8 and TRBJ2-2; 7 nucleotides line up with TRBD1. Trimming cost V 4 bases and J 8 bases; bases outside gene matches: 11. Germline V lookup: CDR1 SGHTS, CDR2 YDEGEE. This CDR3 is built from 15 residues. CDR3 loop: CASSQTGLYSGELFF. CDR3 coding DNA: TGTGCCAGCAGCCAGACAGGGTTGTATTCGGGGGAGCTGTTTTTT.

This rearrangement joins TRBV30 to TRBJ2-5, with 7 positions matching TRBD2. Germline CDR1 reads GTSNPN; CDR2 reads SVGIG (reference sequence). J lost 5 bases, V lost 5 bases, and 8 bases had no gene match. The CDR3 runs to 13 residues. As DNA, the CDR3 is TGTGCCTGGGGGGGGGAAGGGTGGGAGACCCAGTACTTC. The encoded protein is CAWGGEGWETQYF.

The CDR3 sequence: CASSSNRQGAGGYTF. The CDR3 coding sequence is TGCGCCAGCAGCTCAAATCGTCAGGGGGCGGGTGGCTACACCTTC. The gene calls are TRBV5-1 and TRBJ1-2; TRBD1 matches at 8 bases. This CDR3 region has 15 residues. Germline CDR1 and CDR2: SGHRS and YFSETQ. After removal of 3 bases from V and 7 bases from J, the junction contained 11 bases not matched to a gene.

The rearrangement links TRBV27 to TRBJ2-5, with 10 bases that match TRBD1. V was clipped by 5 bases and J by 5 bases; unmatched bases: 11. Germline loops: CDR1 MNHEY, CDR2 SMNVEV (reference sequence). The CDR3 is made up of 16 amino acids. The CDR3 DNA sequence: TGTGCCAGCAGTCCGGGACAGGGGCCGGGGGGGGAGACCCAGTACTTC. It specifies CASSPGQGPGGETQYF.

V is TRBV28 and J is TRBJ2-7; TRBD2 matches at 11 bases. The CDR3 consists of 17 residues. Germline lookup yields CDR1 MDHEN and CDR2 SYDVKM. The V and J ends lost 6 bases and 7 bases, in that order; junction bases with no gene match: 17. The DNA of the CDR3 is TGTGCCAGCAGCCTCGGGGTAGCGGGAGGGCCAGGTCGGGAGCAGTACTTC. Its protein is CASSLGVAGGPGREQYF.

The gene calls are TRBV21-1 and TRBJ2-7; the DNA was not used to check the table's D call, TRBD1. TRBV21-1 is tagged as a pseudogene. The CDR3 contains 17 residues. CDR3 sequence reads: CASSEIGSWTGGNEQYF. The CDR3 DNA follows: TGTGCCAGCAGCGAAATAGGGTCTTGGACAGGGGGAAACGAGCAGTACTTC.

This clone is a singleton in its sample. This chain links TRBV2 with TRBJ2-1; maybe TRBD2 (7 bases). V was shortened by 5 bases and J by 9 bases, with 14 bases between the two germline ends. Germline V gene sequence: CDR1 SNHLY, CDR2 FYNNEI. This CDR3 has 13 residues. CDR3 loop: CASSSTGGSEQFF. The CDR3 DNA follows: TGTGCCAGCAGTTCTACGGGGGGCAGTGAGCAGTTCTTC.

This chain links TRBV9 with TRBJ2-2, with 15 positions matching TRBD2. The CDR3 is 19 amino acids. Losses at the gene ends were 0 bases for V and 5 bases for J; bases not matched to a gene: 8. Per the germline V gene, CDR1 is SGDLS and CDR2 is YYNGEE. CDR3 residues: CASSVGGLAGGPRTGELFF. The CDR3 nucleotides are TGTGCCAGCAGCGTAGGAGGACTAGCGGGGGGGCCGAGGACCGGGGAGCTGTTTTTT.

The gene calls are TRBV21-1 and TRBJ2-2; no DNA check was done on the table's D call, TRBD1. TRBV21-1 is labeled a pseudogene. This CDR3 has 17 amino acids. Here the CDR3 reads CASSSATGGLNTGELFF. DNA of the CDR3: TGTGCCAGCAGCTCTGCAACAGGGGGCTTGAACACCGGGGAGCTGTTTTTT.

Only one count was recorded for this clone. J is TRBJ2-3 and V is TRBV5-8; 7 positions match TRBD1. The V gene's germline CDR1 is SGHTS and CDR2 YDEGEE. The J segment lost 4 bases and the V segment lost 4 bases, leaving 6 bases of the junction unmatched. The CDR3 is 14 residues long. The CDR3 DNA is TGTGCCAGCAGCCCAGGACAGGTATCAGATACGCAGTATTTT. Translation gives CASSPGQVSDTQYF.

V is TRBV19 and J is TRBJ2-7, with a possible D match to TRBD1 (6 bases). The V end lost 2 bases, the J end lost 5 bases, and 16 bases lay between the germline ends. CDR1 and CDR2 (germline): LNHDA, SQIVND (reference sequence). CDR3 length equals 15 residues. CDR3 DNA sequence: TGTGCCAGTAGTATACCCAAACAGGGTTCCCACGAGCAGTACTTC. It specifies CASSIPKQGSHEQYF.